This TCR beta chain was obtained from a study of long-term antiretroviral therapy in people with HIV. Study background: By about a decade, the earliest samples predate the 2015 immediate-ART recommendation. Study conclusions and caveats: Dating from the mid-2000s to the late 2010s, the blood was possibly obtained under older ART regimens.

Samples were assayed with immunoSEQ v3.0 at survey level. The repertoire was sequenced with immunoSEQ multiplex PCR; TCRdb's copy has only in-frame clones and lacks some. There are some 31,000 clones in the sample; 95% occur only once, and about 8% lies in the top ten. Germline values: CDR1 MGHRA, CDR2 YSYEKL. V dropped 1 base and J dropped 2 bases, with 17 bases sitting between them. The length of the CDR3 is 17 residues. Worth noting for this clone: Its antigen remains unidentified.

This sequence joins TRBV4-1 and TRBJ1-1; D unclear. The sample was unsorted PBMCs, taken 5.3 years after starting antiretroviral therapy. This TCR derives from a man aged 25-45 years with HIV. In DNA, the CDR3 is TGCGCCAGCAGCCAAGGATTTGCGACAAGCGGTAACACTGAAGCTTTCTTT. This gives the protein CASSQGFATSGNTEAFF.